A selection of T cell receptor beta chains follows, all from one sample in a study of blood T cell repertoires in COVID-19. Assay: immunoSEQ multiplex PCR; the TCRdb copy retains only in-frame clones and omits some. The sample lists around 78,000 clones, 88% occurring once. Sequenced material: peripheral blood. These receptors all come from a human donor in a cohort sampled during active COVID-19. Both conserved end residues are part of each CDR3. Fields, in order: clone size, J gene, D gene, V gene, CDR3 DNA, CDR3 protein. D genes are given only for firm matches. Size values are once, few and many counts, or a class for expanded clones, and some rows have none.

clone_size: NA
j_call: TRBJ2-4
d_call: TRBD1
v_call: TRBV19
cdr3_nt: TGTGCCAGTAGTTTCCCGGGACAGGGTCTAAAAAACATTCAGTACTTC
cdr3_aa: CASSFPGQGLKNIQYF

clone_size: NA
j_call: TRBJ2-7
d_call: NA
v_call: TRBV3-1/TRBV3-2
cdr3_nt: TGTGCCAGCAGCAACGTAGCGCGTGAGCAGTACTTC
cdr3_aa: CASSNVAREQYF

clone_size: NA
j_call: TRBJ2-2
d_call: TRBD2
v_call: TRBV29-1
cdr3_nt: TGCAGCGTTGAAGTGCTAGCGGGAGTTTCGGGCACCGGGGAGCTGTTTTTT
cdr3_aa: CSVEVLAGVSGTGELFF

clone_size: NA
j_call: TRBJ2-7
d_call: NA
v_call: TRBV5-5
cdr3_nt: TGTGCCAGCAGCTTGACTAGTTGGGAGCAGTACTTC
cdr3_aa: CASSLTSWEQYF

clone_size: once
j_call: TRBJ2-6
d_call: TRBD2
v_call: TRBV9
cdr3_nt: TGTGCCAGCAGCGTAGTTAGCGGGATCTCTGGGGCCAACGTCCTGACTTTC
cdr3_aa: CASSVVSGISGANVLTF

clone_size: NA
j_call: TRBJ2-7
d_call: TRBD2
v_call: TRBV7-2
cdr3_nt: TGTGCCAGCAGCTTAGCGAGTTCAGCGGGATCCTACGAGCAGTACTTC
cdr3_aa: CASSLASSAGSYEQYF

clone_size: NA
j_call: TRBJ2-7
d_call: TRBD2
v_call: TRBV5-8
cdr3_nt: TGTGCCAGCAGCTTAGCGGGGACCTACGAGCAGTACTTC
cdr3_aa: CASSLAGTYEQYF

clone_size: NA
j_call: TRBJ2-1
d_call: TRBD2
v_call: TRBV9
cdr3_nt: TGTGCCAGCGGGGGGGAATACAATGAGCAGTTCTTC
cdr3_aa: CASGGEYNEQFF

clone_size: NA
j_call: TRBJ2-7
d_call: NA
v_call: TRBV7-2
cdr3_nt: TGTGCCAGCAGCTTAGGAGCCGTCTACGAGCAGTACTTC
cdr3_aa: CASSLGAVYEQYF

clone_size: NA
j_call: TRBJ2-7
d_call: TRBD2
v_call: TRBV27
cdr3_nt: TGTGCCAGCAGTTTATTAGGCGCGGGAGGAGGGAGCGAGCAGTACTTC
cdr3_aa: CASSLLGAGGGSEQYF

clone_size: NA
j_call: TRBJ2-5
d_call: TRBD2
v_call: TRBV5-4
cdr3_nt: TGTGCCAGCAGGGGTGCGGGGGGTCAAGAGACCCAGTACTTC
cdr3_aa: CASRGAGGQETQYF

clone_size: NA
j_call: TRBJ1-5
d_call: NA
v_call: TRBV2
cdr3_nt: TGTGCCAGCAGCCCCTCGACAGGTTACCAGCCCCAGCATTTT
cdr3_aa: CASSPSTGYQPQHF

clone_size: NA
j_call: TRBJ2-5
d_call: TRBD1
v_call: TRBV2
cdr3_nt: TGTGCCAGCGGACAGGGATTAGAGACCCAGTACTTC
cdr3_aa: CASGQGLETQYF

clone_size: NA
j_call: TRBJ2-1
d_call: NA
v_call: TRBV6-5
cdr3_nt: TGTGCCAGCAGTTTAAGCTACTCGCTCCTATACAATGAGCAGTTCTTC
cdr3_aa: CASSLSYSLLYNEQFF

clone_size: NA
j_call: TRBJ1-6
d_call: NA
v_call: TRBV6-6
cdr3_nt: TGTGCCAGCAGTTACGCGGGCTATAATTCACCCCTCCACTTT
cdr3_aa: CASSYAGYNSPLHF